These 23 T cell receptor beta chains came from one sample sequenced in a study of CD8+ T cells in alopecia areata. The sample's treatment: oral pan-JAK inhibitor, 5-10 mg twice daily. RNA extraction and reverse transcription yielded cDNA as sequencing template. Profiled with immunoSEQ multiplex PCR; TCRdb holds only in-frame clones, not every one. The sample gives 150,000 or so clones, about 61% of which show up once; 16% is in the top ten. Sequencing was performed on CD4+ T cells sorted from blood, taken at approximately week 60, from a patient treated with tofacitinib. All receptors come from a human donor with alopecia areata.

This chain uses TRBV6-7 with TRBJ1-5; no clear D gene. TRBV6-7 is identified as an open reading frame with a role that is uncertain. This CDR3 contains 11 residues. V lost 6 bases and J 3 bases, leaving 3 bases between the germline ends. The CDR3 is CASSSNQPQHF. CDR3 in DNA: TGTGCCAGCAGCTCCAATCAGCCCCAGCATTTT.

This clone was observed a few times. This sample includes further DNA sequences coding for the same CDR3. The CDR3 reads CASSPGADYGYTF. The CDR3 nucleotides are TGTGCCAGCAGCCCCGGCGCAGATTATGGCTACACCTTC. V is TRBV6-5 and J is TRBJ1-2; D gene ambiguous. Trimming left V 6 bases short and J 5 bases short, with 13 bases between. The CDR3 is made up of 13 amino acids. Germline-derived CDR1 and CDR2 are MNHEY and SVGAGI.

This rearrangement joins TRBV7-6 to TRBJ2-7; 8 nucleotides line up with TRBD1. Germline V CDR1 and CDR2: SGHVS, FNYEAQ. The V and J ends lost 6 bases and 4 bases, in that order; junction bases with no gene match: 11. The CDR3 covers 15 residues. CDR3 amino acids: CASSLSPTGEYEQYF. For the CDR3, the DNA is TGTGCCAGCAGTTTATCCCCGACAGGGGAATACGAGCAGTACTTC. Full variable domain (outside the CDR3, taken from reference TRBV7-6 and TRBJ2-7): GAGVSQSPRYKVTKRGQDVALRCDPISGHVSLYWYRQALGQGPEFLTYFNYEAQQDKSGLPNDRFSAERPEGSISTLTIQRTEQRDSAMYRCASSLSPTGEYEQYFGPGTRLTVT.

The rearrangement joins TRBV30 to TRBJ1-2; 11 bases agree with TRBD1. The CDR3 runs 15 residues. V gave up 0 bases and J gave up 7 bases; unmatched junction bases: 7. The germline V gene encodes CDR1 GTSNPN and CDR2 SVGIG (reference sequence). The CDR3 DNA follows: TGTGCCTGGAGTGTACGTGGGACAGGGGGTCTTGGCTACACCTTC. It translates to CAWSVRGTGGLGYTF. Full variable domain (remainder filled in from reference TRBV30 and TRBJ1-2): SQTIHQWPATLVQPVGSPLSLECTVEGTSNPNLYWYRQAAGRGLQLLFYSVGIGQISSEVPQNLSASRPQDRQFILSSKKLLLSDSGFYLCAWSVRGTGGLGYTFGSGTRLTVV.

In its sample, this clone was seen a few times. CDR3 in DNA: TGTGCCTGGAATGAAGGGTTCTCCTATAATTCACCCCTCCACTTT. As protein: CAWNEGFSYNSPLHF. The chain joins TRBV30 to TRBJ1-6; D not certain. V lost 4 bases to trimming and J lost 0 bases, with 10 bases between them. Germline CDR1 is GTSNPN and CDR2 is SVGIG (reference sequence). The CDR3 has 15 residues. The complete variable domain, with remaining parts taken from reference TRBV30 and TRBJ1-6, reads SQTIHQWPATLVQPVGSPLSLECTVEGTSNPNLYWYRQAAGRGLQLLFYSVGIGQISSEVPQNLSASRPQDRQFILSSKKLLLSDSGFYLCAWNEGFSYNSPLHFGNGTRLTVT.

This chain connects TRBV16 to TRBJ1-6; 8 bases match TRBD1. Germline assignment: CDR1 KGHSY and CDR2 FQNENV. This CDR3 region has 15 residues. With V trimmed by 0 bases and J by 7 bases, 2 bases remained unmatched. The CDR3 protein is CASSQSDRENSPLHF. The CDR3 nucleotides are TGTGCCAGCAGCCAATCGGACAGGGAAAATTCACCCCTCCACTTT. Looking up the rest from reference TRBV16 and TRBJ1-6 gives the full variable domain: GEEVAQTPKHLVRGEGQKAKLYCAPIKGHSYVFWYQQVLKNEFKFLISFQNENVFDETGMPKERFSAKCLPNSPCSLEIQATKLEDSAVYFCASSQSDRENSPLHFGNGTRLTVT.

The CDR3 DNA sequence: TGCAGCGTTGCGACTAGGTTAGCAGATACGCAGTATTTT. This encodes CSVATRLADTQYF. The genes are TRBV29-1 and TRBJ2-3; D is perhaps TRBD2 (6 bases). The CDR3 contains 13 residues. The ends were cut back, 4 bases at V and 4 bases at J, with 12 bases in the middle. Germline V gene sequence: CDR1 SQVTM, CDR2 ANQGSEA.

This clone was picked up a small number of times. The same CDR3 is also encoded by other DNA sequences in this sample. Here the CDR3 reads CASSFPGALQETQYF. DNA of the CDR3: TGTGCCAGCAGCTTCCCGGGGGCACTACAAGAGACCCAGTACTTC. The genes are TRBV7-9 and TRBJ2-5, with D tentatively TRBD1 or TRBD2 (6 bases each). The V gene's germline CDR1 is SEHNR and CDR2 FQNEAQ (reference sequence). The germline V and J ends were trimmed by 3 bases and 2 bases, with 13 bases remaining between them. The CDR3 loop spans 15 amino acids.

This sequence joins TRBV5-4 and TRBJ2-4, with TRBD1 identical over 7 bases. Germline CDR1 and CDR2: SGHNT and YYREEE (reference sequence). J lost 4 bases, V lost 4 bases, and 8 bases had no gene match. CDR3 length equals 15 residues. CDR3 in DNA: TGTGCCAGCAGCAGAACCGACAGGGAGAAAAACATTCAGTACTTC. Translated: CASSRTDREKNIQYF.

Only a few counts were recorded for this clone. The rearrangement links TRBV29-1 to TRBJ2-2, with 8 bases that match TRBD1. Germline V CDR1 and CDR2: SQVTM, ANQGSEA. After removal of 6 bases from V and 5 bases from J, the junction contained 8 bases not matched to a gene. This CDR3 spans 14 amino acids. The DNA of the CDR3 is TGCAGCGTAAGACCAGGGGGCAGGACCGGGGAGCTGTTTTTT. This codes for CSVRPGGRTGELFF.

The rearrangement links TRBV4-2 to TRBJ2-7; 13 bases agree with TRBD2. This CDR3 is built from 15 residues. The germline gives CDR1 LGHNA, CDR2 YNFKEQ. With V trimmed by 6 bases and J by 3 bases, 5 bases remained unmatched. CDR3 sequence reads: CASSLTSGGSYEQYF. The CDR3 nucleotides are TGTGCCAGCAGTCTGACTAGCGGGGGGAGCTACGAGCAGTACTTC.

The chain joins TRBV11-1 to TRBJ2-3; possible D gene TRBD2, 6 bases. This CDR3 region has 15 residues. CDR1 SGHAT and CDR2 FQDESV come from the germline V gene (reference sequence). V shed 4 bases and J shed 5 bases, with 16 bases lying between them. In nucleotides, the CDR3 is TGTGCCAGCAGCTCCACCGGGACTGGTAAAGATACGCAGTATTTT. Protein product: CASSSTGTGKDTQYF.

V usage is TRBV14 and J usage is TRBJ2-1; D not certain. This CDR3 is built from 13 residues. V was trimmed by 0 bases and J by 15 bases, leaving 15 bases between them. Germline CDR1 reads SGHDN; CDR2 reads FVKESK. The CDR3 reads CASSQDLPGTLFF. The CDR3 coding sequence is TGTGCCAGCAGCCAAGATCTCCCGGGTACGTTGTTCTTC.

The sample holds a few counts of this clone. CDR3 sequence: CASSLSGPRGGYTF. In nucleotides, the CDR3 is TGTGCCAGCAGTTTAAGTGGGCCCCGCGGTGGCTACACCTTC. This rearrangement joins TRBV27 to TRBJ1-2; unclear D gene. V dropped 2 bases and J dropped 7 bases, with 14 bases sitting between them. The CDR3 has 14 amino acids. Germline V gene data show CDR1 as MNHEY and CDR2 as SMNVEV (reference sequence).

This chain connects TRBV19 to TRBJ1-2; D call uncertain. The germline V gene encodes CDR1 LNHDA and CDR2 SQIVND (reference sequence). V lost 7 bases and J lost 5, with 17 bases in between. This CDR3 contains 14 residues. The CDR3 here is CASKDNSRTYGYTF. DNA of the CDR3: TGTGCCAGTAAGGATAACAGCCGGACTTATGGCTACACCTTC.

The chain has TRBV7-9 and TRBJ1-1, with 8 bases aligning to TRBD1. Germline CDR1 and CDR2: SEHNR and FQNEAQ (reference sequence). J gave up 11 bases and V 5 bases, and 7 bases lay outside the gene matches. The length of the CDR3 is 12 residues. The CDR3 here is CASSVTGEAAFF. CDR3 nucleotide sequence: TGTGCCAGCAGCGTGACAGGGGAAGCGGCTTTCTTT.

The rearrangement uses TRBV30 and TRBJ1-2, with D possibly matching TRBD1 (6 bases). The V and J ends lost 1 base and 2 bases respectively, with 17 bases between them. The CDR3 is 16 amino acids. CDR1 is GTSNPN, CDR2 SVGIG, per germline (reference sequence). The CDR3 DNA reads TGTGCCTGGAGTGATTCTCCGGGACAAGTAAACTATGGCTACACCTTC. Its protein product is CAWSDSPGQVNYGYTF. Full variable domain (remainder filled in from reference TRBV30 and TRBJ1-2): SQTIHQWPATLVQPVGSPLSLECTVEGTSNPNLYWYRQAAGRGLQLLFYSVGIGQISSEVPQNLSASRPQDRQFILSSKKLLLSDSGFYLCAWSDSPGQVNYGYTFGSGTRLTVV.

The chain couples TRBV19 to TRBJ2-7; no clear D gene. Germline V gene sequence: CDR1 LNHDA, CDR2 SQIVND (reference sequence). The CDR3 contains 13 residues. V gave up 5 bases and J gave up 3 bases, with 11 bases separating them. CDR3 loop: CASSVRLNYEQYF. As DNA, the CDR3 is TGTGCCAGTAGTGTACGGTTAAACTACGAGCAGTACTTC.

As to this clone: The junction departs from the called germline gene at one end, perhaps through a read error. The chain has TRBV7-7 and TRBJ2-1, with 7 bases lining up with TRBD1. The germline V gene encodes CDR1 SSHAT and CDR2 FNYEAQ (reference sequence). CDR3 length: 15 amino acids. The CDR3 sequence is CASRPQGTGDSEQFF. The CDR3 bases are TGTGCTAGCAGACCGCAGGGTACAGGGGATAGTGAGCAGTTCTTC.

V and J are TRBV14 and TRBJ2-6, with D unresolved. Looked up from germline, CDR1 is SGHDN and CDR2 is FVKESK. The CDR3 consists of 16 residues. The germline V and J ends were trimmed by 4 bases and 0 bases, with 10 bases remaining between them. The CDR3 spells CASSPSHPSGANVLTF. The CDR3 DNA is TGTGCCAGCAGCCCAAGCCACCCCTCTGGGGCCAACGTCCTGACTTTC.

This clone was counted a few times. V is TRBV23-1 and J is TRBJ2-1, with 10 bases fitting TRBD1. TRBV23-1 is annotated as an ORF whose role is uncertain. The CDR3 runs 14 residues. Trimming took 6 bases from V and 15 from J; bases not matched to a gene: 14. For the CDR3, the DNA is TGCGCCAGCAGGCCCGGGACAGGGGATCCCCGGGGGTTCTTC. Its translation: CASRPGTGDPRGFF.

The rearrangement uses TRBV5-1 and TRBJ1-1; 7 bases match TRBD1. The J segment lost 1 base and the V segment lost 4 bases, leaving 10 bases of the junction unmatched. CDR1 is SGHRS and CDR2 is YFSETQ in the germline V gene. CDR3 length: 16 residues. CDR3 protein: CASSPSQGRWNTEAFF. In DNA form, the CDR3 reads TGCGCCAGCAGCCCTTCACAGGGGCGATGGAACACTGAAGCTTTCTTT.

The chain combines TRBV30 with TRBJ2-2; 9 bases are a match to TRBD1. Germline CDR1 is GTSNPN and CDR2 is SVGIG (reference sequence). The CDR3 sequence is 18 residues long. The junction had 12 bases not matched to a gene; V was cut back by 4 bases and J by 0 bases. CDR3 sequence: CAWKPGTGMGTNTGELFF. As DNA, the CDR3 is TGTGCCTGGAAACCCGGGACAGGGATGGGGACGAACACCGGGGAGCTGTTTTTT.